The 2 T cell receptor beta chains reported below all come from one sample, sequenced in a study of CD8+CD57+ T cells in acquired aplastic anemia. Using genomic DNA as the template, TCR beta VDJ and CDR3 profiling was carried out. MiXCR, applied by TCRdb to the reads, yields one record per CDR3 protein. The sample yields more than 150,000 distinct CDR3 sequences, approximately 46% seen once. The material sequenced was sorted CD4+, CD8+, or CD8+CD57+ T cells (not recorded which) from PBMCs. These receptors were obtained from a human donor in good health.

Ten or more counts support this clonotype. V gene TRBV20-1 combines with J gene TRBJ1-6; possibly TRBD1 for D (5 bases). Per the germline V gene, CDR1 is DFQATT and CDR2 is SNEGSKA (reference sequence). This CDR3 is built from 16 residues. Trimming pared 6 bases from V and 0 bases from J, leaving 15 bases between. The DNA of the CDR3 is TGCAGTGCCGAGCCCTTGGGGGGCTCCTATAATTCACCCCTCCACTTT. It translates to CSAEPLGGSYNSPLHF.

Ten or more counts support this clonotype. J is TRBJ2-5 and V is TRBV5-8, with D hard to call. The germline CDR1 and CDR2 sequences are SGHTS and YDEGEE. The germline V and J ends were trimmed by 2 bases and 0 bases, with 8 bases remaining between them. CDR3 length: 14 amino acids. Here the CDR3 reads CASSFKGYQETQYF. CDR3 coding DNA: TGTGCCAGCAGCTTTAAGGGCTACCAAGAGACCCAGTACTTC.